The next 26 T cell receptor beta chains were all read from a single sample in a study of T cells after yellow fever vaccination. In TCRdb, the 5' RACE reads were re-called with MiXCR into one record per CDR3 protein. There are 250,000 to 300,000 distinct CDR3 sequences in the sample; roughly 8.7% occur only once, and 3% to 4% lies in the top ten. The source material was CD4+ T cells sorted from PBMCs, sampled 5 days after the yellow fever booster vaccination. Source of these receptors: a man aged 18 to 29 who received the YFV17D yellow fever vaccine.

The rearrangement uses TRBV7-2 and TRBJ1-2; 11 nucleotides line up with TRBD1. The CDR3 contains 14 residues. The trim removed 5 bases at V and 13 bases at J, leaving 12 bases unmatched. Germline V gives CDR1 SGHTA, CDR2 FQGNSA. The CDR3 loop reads CASSDRTGGAGATF. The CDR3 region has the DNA TGTGCCAGCAGCGATCGGACAGGGGGCGCAGGTGCCACCTTC.

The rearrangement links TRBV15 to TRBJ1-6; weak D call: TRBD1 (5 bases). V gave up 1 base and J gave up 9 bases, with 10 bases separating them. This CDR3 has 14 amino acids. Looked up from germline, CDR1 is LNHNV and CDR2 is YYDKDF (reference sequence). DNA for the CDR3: TGTGCCACCAGCAGAGGGGGGGGAAGTTCACCCCTCCACTTT. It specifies CATSRGGGSSPLHF.

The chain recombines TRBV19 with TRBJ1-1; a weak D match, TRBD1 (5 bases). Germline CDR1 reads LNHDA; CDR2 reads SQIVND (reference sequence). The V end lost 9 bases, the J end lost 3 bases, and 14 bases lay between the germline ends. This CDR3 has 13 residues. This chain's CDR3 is CASQAGAYTEAFF. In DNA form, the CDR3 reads TGTGCCAGCCAAGCCGGGGCCTACACTGAAGCTTTCTTT.

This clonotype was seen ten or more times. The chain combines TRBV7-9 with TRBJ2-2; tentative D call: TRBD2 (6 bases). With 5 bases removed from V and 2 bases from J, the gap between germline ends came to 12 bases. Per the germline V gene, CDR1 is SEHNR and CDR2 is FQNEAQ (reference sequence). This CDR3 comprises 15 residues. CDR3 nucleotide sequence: TGTGCCAGCAGCAATCCGGGACTTAACACCGGGGAGCTGTTTTTT. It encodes CASSNPGLNTGELFF.

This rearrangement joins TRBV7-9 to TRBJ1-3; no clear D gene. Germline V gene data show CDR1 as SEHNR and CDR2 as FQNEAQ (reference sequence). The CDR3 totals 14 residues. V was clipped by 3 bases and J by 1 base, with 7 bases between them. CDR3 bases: TGTGCCAGCAGCTTTTCTCAATCTGGAAACACCATATATTTT. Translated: CASSFSQSGNTIYF.

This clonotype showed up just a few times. The CDR3 DNA is TGCGCCAGCAGCCGAGGACAGGGAGGGTTGGGTGAGCAGTTCTTC. It translates to CASSRGQGGLGEQFF. V is TRBV4-1 and J is TRBJ2-1, with D possibly TRBD1 on 8 matching bases. CDR3 length: 15 amino acids. Trimming removed 4 bases at V and 9 bases at J, with 19 bases between. Germline CDR1 is MGHRA and CDR2 is YSYEKL.

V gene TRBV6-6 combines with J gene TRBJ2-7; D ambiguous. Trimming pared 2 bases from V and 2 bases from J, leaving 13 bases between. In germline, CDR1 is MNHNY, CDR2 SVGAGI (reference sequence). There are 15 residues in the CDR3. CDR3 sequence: CASSYRATNAYEQYF. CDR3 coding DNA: TGTGCCAGCAGTTACCGGGCAACGAATGCCTACGAGCAGTACTTC.

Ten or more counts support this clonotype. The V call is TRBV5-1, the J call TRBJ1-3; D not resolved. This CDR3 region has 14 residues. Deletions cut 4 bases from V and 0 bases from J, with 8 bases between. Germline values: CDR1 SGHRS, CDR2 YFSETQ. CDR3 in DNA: TGCGCCAGCAGCCCGACGACCTCTGGAAACACCATATATTTT. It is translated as CASSPTTSGNTIYF.

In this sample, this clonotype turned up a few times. For the CDR3, the DNA is TGCGCCAGCAGCTTGGGGCAGTCACTATTTTATGGCTACACCTTC. Residues: CASSLGQSLFYGYTF. The chain carries TRBV5-1 and TRBJ1-2, with D hard to call. Trimming pared 0 bases from V and 5 bases from J, leaving 14 bases between. Germline lookup yields CDR1 SGHRS and CDR2 YFSETQ. This CDR3 has 15 amino acids.

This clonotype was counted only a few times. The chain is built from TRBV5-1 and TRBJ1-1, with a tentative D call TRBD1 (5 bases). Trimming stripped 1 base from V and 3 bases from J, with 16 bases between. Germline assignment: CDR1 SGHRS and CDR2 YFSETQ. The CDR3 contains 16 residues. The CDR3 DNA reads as TGCGCCAGCAGCTTGACCCAGGCAGGGCGAGACACTGAAGCTTTCTTT. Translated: CASSLTQAGRDTEAFF.

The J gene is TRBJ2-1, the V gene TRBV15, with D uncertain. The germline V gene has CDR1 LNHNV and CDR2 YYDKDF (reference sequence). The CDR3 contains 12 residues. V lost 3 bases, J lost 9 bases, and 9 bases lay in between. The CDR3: CATSRPWSEQFF. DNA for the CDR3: TGTGCCACCAGCAGGCCCTGGAGTGAGCAGTTCTTC.

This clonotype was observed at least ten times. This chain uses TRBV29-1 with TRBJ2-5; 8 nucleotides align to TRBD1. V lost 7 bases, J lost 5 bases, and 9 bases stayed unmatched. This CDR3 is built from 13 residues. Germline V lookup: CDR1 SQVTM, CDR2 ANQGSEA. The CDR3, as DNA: TGCAGCGCCGACTACCGGGACAGGGAGACCCAGTACTTC. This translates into CSADYRDRETQYF. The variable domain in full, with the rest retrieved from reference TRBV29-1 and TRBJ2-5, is SAVISQKPSRDICQRGTSLTIQCQVDSQVTMMFWYRQQPGQSLTLIATANQGSEATYESGFVIDKFPISRPNLTFSTLTVSNMSPEDSSIYLCSADYRDRETQYFGPGTRLLVL.

CDR3 protein: CASSFGSRDEQFF. For the CDR3, the DNA is TGTGCCAGCAGCTTTGGGTCTAGGGATGAGCAGTTCTTC. The chain has TRBV5-6 and TRBJ2-1, with D unresolved. The CDR3 spans 13 residues. Trimming removed 2 bases at V and 8 bases at J, with 11 bases between. Germline V gene sequence: CDR1 SGHDT, CDR2 YYEEEE.

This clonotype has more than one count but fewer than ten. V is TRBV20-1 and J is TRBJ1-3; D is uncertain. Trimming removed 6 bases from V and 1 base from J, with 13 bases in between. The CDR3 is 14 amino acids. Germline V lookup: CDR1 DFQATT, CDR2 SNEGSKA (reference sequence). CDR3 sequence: CSATSGVSGNTIYF. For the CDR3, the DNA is TGCAGTGCGACGAGCGGAGTATCTGGAAACACCATATATTTT.

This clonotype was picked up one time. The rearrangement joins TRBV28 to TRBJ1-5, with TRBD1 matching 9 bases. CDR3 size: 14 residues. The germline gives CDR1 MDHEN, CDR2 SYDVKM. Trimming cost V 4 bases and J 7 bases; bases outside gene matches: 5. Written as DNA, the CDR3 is TGTGCCAGCAGTTCCGACAGGGGGTTGCAGCCCCAGCATTTT. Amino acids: CASSSDRGLQPQHF.

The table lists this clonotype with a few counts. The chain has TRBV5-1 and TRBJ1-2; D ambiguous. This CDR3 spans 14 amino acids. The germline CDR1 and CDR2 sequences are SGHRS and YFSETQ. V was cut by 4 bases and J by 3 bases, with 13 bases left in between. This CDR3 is CASSLKGGHYGYTF. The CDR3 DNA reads TGCGCCAGCAGCCTCAAGGGAGGACACTATGGCTACACCTTC.

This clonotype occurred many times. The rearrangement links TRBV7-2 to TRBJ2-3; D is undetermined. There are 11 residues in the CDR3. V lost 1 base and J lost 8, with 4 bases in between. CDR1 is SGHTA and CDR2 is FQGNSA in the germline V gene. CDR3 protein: CASSLVVTQYF. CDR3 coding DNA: TGTGCCAGCAGCTTAGTTGTTACGCAGTATTTT. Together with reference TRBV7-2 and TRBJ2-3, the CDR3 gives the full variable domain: GAGVSQSPSNKVTEKGKDVELRCDPISGHTALYWYRQSLGQGLEFLIYFQGNSAPDKSGLPSDRFSAERTGGSVSTLTIQRTQQEDSAVYLCASSLVVTQYFGPGTRLTVL.

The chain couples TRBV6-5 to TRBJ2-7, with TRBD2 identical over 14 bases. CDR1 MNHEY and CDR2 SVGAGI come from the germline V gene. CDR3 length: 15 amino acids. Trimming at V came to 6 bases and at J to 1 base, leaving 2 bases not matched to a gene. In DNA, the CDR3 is TGTGCCAGCAGGAGACTAGCGGGGGGGTCCTACGAGCAGTACTTC. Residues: CASRRLAGGSYEQYF.

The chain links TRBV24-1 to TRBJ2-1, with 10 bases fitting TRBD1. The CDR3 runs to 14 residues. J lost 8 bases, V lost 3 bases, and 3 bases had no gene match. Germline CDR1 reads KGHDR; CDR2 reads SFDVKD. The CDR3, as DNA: TGTGCCACCAGTGATACGACAGGGGGCGATGAGCAGTTCTTC. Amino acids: CATSDTTGGDEQFF.

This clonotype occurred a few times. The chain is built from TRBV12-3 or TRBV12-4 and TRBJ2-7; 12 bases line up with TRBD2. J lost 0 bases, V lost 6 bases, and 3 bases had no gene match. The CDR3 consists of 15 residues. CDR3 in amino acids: CASRKLAGGSYEQYF. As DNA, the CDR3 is TGTGCCAGCAGAAAACTAGCGGGGGGCTCCTACGAGCAGTACTTC.

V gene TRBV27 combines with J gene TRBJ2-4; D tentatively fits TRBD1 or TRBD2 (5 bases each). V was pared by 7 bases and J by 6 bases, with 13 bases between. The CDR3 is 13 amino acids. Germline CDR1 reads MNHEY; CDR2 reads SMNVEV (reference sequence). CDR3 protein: CASTSRDPNIQYF. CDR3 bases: TGTGCCAGCACCTCCCGGGACCCAAACATTCAGTACTTC.

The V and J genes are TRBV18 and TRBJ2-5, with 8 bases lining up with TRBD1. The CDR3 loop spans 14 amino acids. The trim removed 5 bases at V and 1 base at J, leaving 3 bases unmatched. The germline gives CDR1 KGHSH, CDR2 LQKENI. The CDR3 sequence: CASSRTGTQETQYF. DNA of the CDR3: TGTGCCAGCTCAAGGACAGGGACCCAAGAGACCCAGTACTTC.

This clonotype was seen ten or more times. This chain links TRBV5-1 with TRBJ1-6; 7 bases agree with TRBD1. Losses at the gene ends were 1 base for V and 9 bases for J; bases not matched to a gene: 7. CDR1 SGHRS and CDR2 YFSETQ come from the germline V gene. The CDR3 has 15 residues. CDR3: CASSLQGQQGSPLHF. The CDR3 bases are TGCGCCAGCAGCTTGCAGGGACAGCAAGGTTCACCCCTCCACTTT.

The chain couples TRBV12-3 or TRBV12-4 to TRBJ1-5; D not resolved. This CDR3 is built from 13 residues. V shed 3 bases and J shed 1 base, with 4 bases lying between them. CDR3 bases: TGTGCCAGCAGTTTTTGGAGCAATCAGCCCCAGCATTTT. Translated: CASSFWSNQPQHF.

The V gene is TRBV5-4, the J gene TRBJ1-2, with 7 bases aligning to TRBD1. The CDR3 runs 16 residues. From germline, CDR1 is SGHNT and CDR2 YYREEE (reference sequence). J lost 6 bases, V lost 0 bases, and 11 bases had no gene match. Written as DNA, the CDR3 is TGTGCCAGCAGCTTGGGATCTCCACAGGGGTATAATGGCTACACCTTC. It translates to CASSLGSPQGYNGYTF.

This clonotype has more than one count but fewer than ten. The CDR3 DNA reads TGCGCCAGCAGCAACCGAATAAGGACAGGCCCCACAGATACGCAGTATTTT. Translated: CASSNRIRTGPTDTQYF. The chain is built from TRBV5-1 and TRBJ2-3; 7 bases fit TRBD1. This CDR3 is built from 17 residues. Germline trimming cut 4 bases from V and 2 bases from J; bases unmatched to any gene: 13. Germline V lookup: CDR1 SGHRS, CDR2 YFSETQ.